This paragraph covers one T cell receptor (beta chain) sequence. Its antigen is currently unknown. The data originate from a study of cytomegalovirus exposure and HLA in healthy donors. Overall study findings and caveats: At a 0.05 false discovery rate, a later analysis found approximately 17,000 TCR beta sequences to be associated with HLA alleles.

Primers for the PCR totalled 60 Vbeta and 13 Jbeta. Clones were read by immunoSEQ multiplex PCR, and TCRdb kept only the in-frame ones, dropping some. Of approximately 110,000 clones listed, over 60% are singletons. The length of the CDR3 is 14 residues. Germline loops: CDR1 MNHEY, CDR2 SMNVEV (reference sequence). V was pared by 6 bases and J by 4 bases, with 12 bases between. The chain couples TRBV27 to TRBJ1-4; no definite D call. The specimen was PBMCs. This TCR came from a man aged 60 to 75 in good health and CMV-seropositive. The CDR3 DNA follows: TGTGCCAGCAGCCGGGGTCGATTTAATGAAAAACTGTTTTTT. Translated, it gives CASSRGRFNEKLFF.